Listed below are T cell receptor beta chains from one sample, sequenced in a study of response to subunit inactivated influenza vaccine. Using its own MiXCR run on the RT-PCR reads, TCRdb lists one record per CDR3 protein. The sample has around 760,000 distinct CDR3 sequences, around 13% seen once. The sequencing used PBMCs from blood, collected roughly 2 weeks before vaccination. The receptors derive from a man aged 45-60 years who received an inactivated influenza vaccine. CDR3s include the opening cysteine and the closing phenylalanine or tryptophan. The order of the fields is D gene, clone size, V gene, J gene, CDR3 protein, CDR3 DNA. D genes are given only for firm matches. Expanded clones get a size class; other rows say once, few or many, or leave the size out.

D gene: .; clone size: many; V gene: TRBV9; J gene: TRBJ2-1; CDR3 protein: CASSVVPGIGNEQFF; CDR3 DNA: TGTGCCAGCAGCGTAGTTCCAGGAATAGGCAATGAGCAGTTCTTC
D gene: TRBD1; clone size: .; V gene: TRBV25-1; J gene: TRBJ2-3; CDR3 protein: CASSEKGAGTDTQYF; CDR3 DNA: TGTGCCAGCAGTGAAAAGGGGGCAGGCACAGATACGCAGTATTTT
D gene: .; clone size: few; V gene: TRBV20-1; J gene: TRBJ1-3; CDR3 protein: CSASGPSSGNTIYF; CDR3 DNA: TGCAGTGCCAGCGGCCCCTCCTCTGGAAACACCATATATTTT
D gene: .; clone size: few; V gene: TRBV20-1; J gene: TRBJ2-3; CDR3 protein: CSASETDTQYF; CDR3 DNA: TGCAGTGCGAGTGAAACAGATACGCAGTATTTT
D gene: .; clone size: .; V gene: TRBV2; J gene: TRBJ1-5; CDR3 protein: CASGGQGRNQPQHF; CDR3 DNA: TGTGCCAGCGGCGGGCAGGGTCGCAATCAGCCCCAGCATTTT
D gene: .; clone size: many; V gene: TRBV7-2; J gene: TRBJ1-5; CDR3 protein: CASSLGFSNQPQHF; CDR3 DNA: TGTGCCAGCAGCTTAGGGTTTAGCAATCAGCCCCAGCATTTT
D gene: .; clone size: .; V gene: TRBV6-1; J gene: TRBJ2-1; CDR3 protein: CASRPPSSTEQFF; CDR3 DNA: TGTGCCAGCAGGCCACCCTCTAGCACCGAGCAGTTCTTC
D gene: .; clone size: few; V gene: TRBV21-1; J gene: TRBJ2-7; CDR3 protein: CASSKRKGRSYEQYF; CDR3 DNA: TGTGCCAGCAGCAAAAGAAAGGGGAGATCCTACGAGCAGTACTTC
D gene: .; clone size: .; V gene: TRBV27; J gene: TRBJ1-4; CDR3 protein: CASSLLGATNEKLFF; CDR3 DNA: TGTGCCAGCAGTTTATTGGGGGCAACTAATGAAAAACTGTTTTTT
D gene: .; clone size: few; V gene: TRBV7-9; J gene: TRBJ2-7; CDR3 protein: CASTTGFYEQYF; CDR3 DNA: TGTGCCAGCACTACAGGGTTCTACGAGCAGTACTTC
D gene: .; clone size: few; V gene: TRBV4-3; J gene: TRBJ1-3; CDR3 protein: CASSQEAGSTGNTIYF; CDR3 DNA: TGCGCCAGCAGCCAAGAAGCCGGGAGTACTGGAAACACCATATATTTT
D gene: .; clone size: few; V gene: TRBV27; J gene: TRBJ2-7; CDR3 protein: CASSLGPLYYEQYF; CDR3 DNA: TGTGCCAGCAGTCTCGGACCTTTGTACTACGAGCAGTACTTC
D gene: TRBD1; clone size: many; V gene: TRBV12-3/TRBV12-4; J gene: TRBJ2-7; CDR3 protein: CASSSPGTGTYEQYF; CDR3 DNA: TGTGCCAGCAGTAGTCCCGGGACAGGGACCTACGAGCAGTACTTC
D gene: .; clone size: few; V gene: TRBV9; J gene: TRBJ1-3; CDR3 protein: CASKGTVWHSGNTIYF; CDR3 DNA: TGTGCCAGCAAGGGAACCGTCTGGCATTCCGGAAACACCATATATTTT
D gene: TRBD2; clone size: .; V gene: TRBV6-2/TRBV6-3; J gene: TRBJ2-7; CDR3 protein: CASSSSLGLAGYEQYF; CDR3 DNA: TGTGCCAGCAGTTCCTCTCTCGGACTAGCGGGGTACGAGCAGTACTTC
D gene: .; clone size: .; V gene: TRBV28; J gene: TRBJ2-1; CDR3 protein: CASSYLAMAGPHEQFF; CDR3 DNA: TGTGCCAGCAGTTACCTAGCGATGGCAGGGCCCCATGAGCAGTTCTTC
D gene: .; clone size: .; V gene: TRBV12-3/TRBV12-4; J gene: TRBJ2-3; CDR3 protein: CASSLRGEDTQYF; CDR3 DNA: TGTGCCAGCAGTCTCCGCGGGGAAGATACGCAGTATTTT
D gene: TRBD2; clone size: .; V gene: TRBV28; J gene: TRBJ2-7; CDR3 protein: CASSLKGLAGVGEQYF; CDR3 DNA: TGTGCCAGCAGTTTGAAGGGACTAGCGGGAGTCGGCGAGCAGTACTTC
D gene: .; clone size: .; V gene: TRBV20-1; J gene: TRBJ1-1; CDR3 protein: CSADPIHSTDTEAFF; CDR3 DNA: TGCAGTGCTGATCCGATCCATTCGACAGACACTGAAGCTTTCTTT
D gene: TRBD2; clone size: .; V gene: TRBV6-5; J gene: TRBJ2-7; CDR3 protein: CASSSGLAGRLEQYF; CDR3 DNA: TGTGCCAGCAGTTCGGGACTAGCGGGGCGGCTCGAGCAGTACTTC
D gene: TRBD2; clone size: few; V gene: TRBV12-3/TRBV12-4; J gene: TRBJ2-2; CDR3 protein: CASSPTGGGELFF; CDR3 DNA: TGTGCCAGCAGTCCGACGGGAGGAGGGGAGCTGTTTTTT
D gene: .; clone size: few; V gene: TRBV3-1; J gene: TRBJ2-5; CDR3 protein: CASSHGSGTTYF; CDR3 DNA: TGTGCCAGCAGCCACGGATCCGGGACAACGTACTTC